Below are 23 T cell receptor beta chains sequenced from a single sample in a study of cytomegalovirus exposure and HLA in healthy donors (dated by TCRdb to between 2016 and 2019). The protocol used for the library was the immunoSEQ multiplex PCR assay. The multiplex PCR relied on a mix of 60 forward primers for TCR Vbeta segments and 13 reverse primers for TCR Jbeta segments. TCRdb retrieved this table from immuneACCESS and kept in-frame rearrangements only. Not all clones are present; in checked studies, unresolved V genes account for under half, and no reason is known for the remainder. This sample has 110,000 or so clones in its table, and around four fifths of those were observed once. The leading ten clones occupy 7.5% to 10% of the sample. Sequencing used PBMCs. These receptors were collected from a woman aged 40 to 50 in good health and CMV-seropositive.

The J gene is TRBJ1-4, the V gene TRBV28, with D uncertain. V lost 1 base and J lost 2, with 11 bases in between. Germline V gene data show CDR1 as MDHEN and CDR2 as SYDVKM. The CDR3 length is 16 residues. The DNA of the CDR3 is TGTGCCAGCAGTTTATCCTCGATGGGCACTAATGAAAAACTGTTTTTT. It encodes CASSLSSMGTNEKLFF.

The V call is TRBV6-6, the J call TRBJ2-7, with 9 bases matching TRBD1. The germline CDR1 and CDR2 sequences are MNHNY and SVGAGI (reference sequence). The CDR3 is 13 amino acids. V was pared by 5 bases and J by 7 bases, with 6 bases of the junction left unmatched. The CDR3, as DNA: TGTGCCAGCAGTACAGGGACAGGGTATGAGCAGTACTTC. It is translated as CASSTGTGYEQYF.

This rearrangement joins TRBV2 to TRBJ2-3, with 7 bases lining up with TRBD2. There are 13 residues in the CDR3. From germline, CDR1 is SNHLY and CDR2 FYNNEI. Trimming removed 1 base from V and 10 bases from J; junction bases left unmatched: 5. CDR3 amino acids: CASSEGGRSPQYF. Here the CDR3 DNA reads TGTGCCAGCAGTGAAGGCGGGAGAAGTCCGCAGTATTTT.

The gene calls are TRBV4-3 and TRBJ2-1; 8 positions agree with TRBD1. Germline V CDR1 and CDR2: LGHNA, YSLEER. This CDR3 is 15 amino acids long. V gave up 3 bases and J gave up 4 bases; unmatched junction bases: 5. CDR3 coding DNA: TGCGCCAGCAGCCATTACAGGGGGGATTACAATGAGCAGTTCTTC. It is translated as CASSHYRGDYNEQFF.

J is TRBJ2-7 and V is TRBV15, with D possibly TRBD2 on 6 matching bases. V gave up 4 bases and J gave up 5 bases, with 15 bases separating them. CDR3 length: 14 amino acids. Germline loops: CDR1 LNHNV, CDR2 YYDKDF (reference sequence). The CDR3 loop reads CATSTAAGIHEQYF. The CDR3 DNA is TGTGCCACCAGCACCGCGGCGGGGATCCACGAGCAGTACTTC.

V and J are TRBV27 and TRBJ2-1; tentatively, D is TRBD2 (5 bases). The CDR3 spans 14 residues. Germline V CDR1 and CDR2: MNHEY, SMNVEV (reference sequence). The V end lost 6 bases, the J end lost 0 bases, and 9 bases lay between the germline ends. The CDR3 is CASRRVSSYNEQFF. In DNA form, the CDR3 reads TGTGCCAGCAGGCGGGTGAGCTCCTACAATGAGCAGTTCTTC.

The chain carries TRBV15 and TRBJ2-3; 7 bases align to TRBD1. This CDR3 has 15 amino acids. Germline V gene data show CDR1 as LNHNV and CDR2 as YYDKDF (reference sequence). V lost 0 bases, J lost 4 bases, and 4 bases stayed unmatched. In DNA form, the CDR3 reads TGTGCCACCAGCAGAGATCGCACAGGGGCAGATACGCAGTATTTT. It is translated as CATSRDRTGADTQYF. The full variable domain, in which reference TRBV15 and TRBJ2-3 provide the parts outside the CDR3, is DAMVIQNPRYQVTQFGKPVTLSCSQTLNHNVMYWYQQKSSQAPKLLFHYYDKDFNNEADTPDNFQSRRPNTSFCFLDIRSPGLGDTAMYLCATSRDRTGADTQYFGPGTRLTVL.

V and J are TRBV9 and TRBJ2-5; the match to TRBD1 covers 7 bases. V lost 4 bases and J lost 4; bases outside the gene matches: 4. The CDR3 has 13 amino acids. Germline V lookup: CDR1 SGDLS, CDR2 YYNGEE. This CDR3 is CASSRGLGETQYF. The CDR3 bases are TGTGCCAGCAGCAGGGGGCTAGGAGAGACCCAGTACTTC. Full variable domain (outside the CDR3, taken from reference TRBV9 and TRBJ2-5): DSGVTQTPKHLITATGQRVTLRCSPRSGDLSVYWYQQSLDQGLQFLIQYYNGEERAKGNILERFSAQQFPDLHSELNLSSLELGDSALYFCASSRGLGETQYFGPGTRLLVL.

V gene TRBV19 combines with J gene TRBJ2-5; D gene ambiguous. This CDR3 comprises 13 residues. Trimming shortened V by 3 bases and J by 4 bases, and 9 bases separated the two germline ends. Germline values: CDR1 LNHDA, CDR2 SQIVND (reference sequence). In DNA, the CDR3 is TGTGCCAGTAGTATTATTCCCCGAGAGACCCAGTACTTC. Amino acids: CASSIIPRETQYF.

This clone was recorded once. The V gene is TRBV28, the J gene TRBJ2-5, with 7 bases aligning to TRBD2. The junction had 10 bases not matched to a gene; V was cut back by 3 bases and J by 3 bases. CDR3 length: 16 amino acids. Germline assignment: CDR1 MDHEN and CDR2 SYDVKM. This CDR3 reads CASSLREGGLEETQYF. Written as DNA, the CDR3 is TGTGCCAGCAGTTTGAGGGAGGGCGGTTTGGAAGAGACCCAGTACTTC.

The chain combines TRBV6-1 with TRBJ2-5; 9 nucleotides align to TRBD1. The trim removed 8 bases at V and 4 bases at J, leaving 8 bases unmatched. In germline, CDR1 is MNHNS, CDR2 SASEGT. The CDR3 runs to 14 residues. The CDR3 loop is CASVTLQGAETQYF. CDR3 DNA sequence: TGTGCCAGCGTCACCCTACAGGGGGCAGAGACCCAGTACTTC.

This clone was seen a handful of times. The gene calls are TRBV28 and TRBJ1-6, with D perhaps matching TRBD1 (6 bases). This CDR3 spans 15 amino acids. Germline CDR1 and CDR2: MDHEN and SYDVKM. The V end was cut by 4 bases, the J end by 6 bases, with 13 bases between. CDR3 in amino acids: CASSSTGDFNSPLHF. CDR3 in DNA: TGTGCCAGCAGTTCGACAGGAGACTTTAATTCACCCCTCCACTTT. The complete variable domain, with remaining parts taken from reference TRBV28 and TRBJ1-6, reads DVKVTQSSRYLVKRTGEKVFLECVQDMDHENMFWYRQDPGLGLRLIYFSYDVKMKEKGDIPEGYSVSREKKERFSLILESASTNQTSMYLCASSSTGDFNSPLHFGNGTRLTVT.

The J gene is TRBJ1-1, the V gene TRBV6-1; D is undetermined. This CDR3 is 14 amino acids long. Germline V lookup: CDR1 MNHNS, CDR2 SASEGT. Between the trimmed V and J ends, which lost 6 bases and 2 bases, there was a span of 13 bases. The CDR3 sequence: CASSHAGRNTEAFF. The CDR3 DNA reads TGTGCCAGCAGCCACGCGGGTCGAAACACTGAAGCTTTCTTT.

The chain joins TRBV6-7 to TRBJ1-2, with D unclear. TRBV6-7 counts as an open reading frame of uncertain function. The ends were cut back, 7 bases at V and 7 bases at J, with 16 bases in the middle. The CDR3 extends over 13 amino acids. The CDR3 is CASIHGPGGGYTF. The CDR3 nucleotides are TGTGCCAGCATTCACGGCCCCGGAGGTGGCTACACCTTC.

The chain recombines TRBV18 with TRBJ2-2; D perhaps matches TRBD1 (5 bases). Trimming took off 0 bases at V and 1 base at J, with 9 bases between the two ends. CDR1 KGHSH and CDR2 LQKENI come from the germline V gene. The CDR3 runs to 16 residues. The CDR3 coding sequence is TGTGCCAGCTCACCACCGCAGGGTTTGAACACCGGGGAGCTGTTTTTT. Residues: CASSPPQGLNTGELFF.

The V gene is TRBV13, the J gene TRBJ2-7, with 7 bases aligning to TRBD1. This CDR3 contains 14 residues. The J segment lost 7 bases and the V segment lost 4 bases, leaving 10 bases of the junction unmatched. Germline V gene sequence: CDR1 PRHDT, CDR2 FYEKMQ (reference sequence). CDR3 region: CASSYGTDPREQYF. CDR3 in DNA: TGTGCCAGCAGCTACGGGACAGACCCTCGGGAGCAGTACTTC.

The chain recombines TRBV9 with TRBJ1-1; TRBD1 might be the D (6 bases). The V and J ends lost 3 bases and 7 bases respectively, with 10 bases between them. CDR1 is SGDLS and CDR2 is YYNGEE in the germline V gene. This CDR3 comprises 12 residues. The CDR3 is CASSEGHYEAFF. Here the CDR3 DNA reads TGTGCCAGCAGCGAGGGACATTATGAAGCTTTCTTT.

The V call is TRBV5-1, the J call TRBJ2-1; D unclear. This CDR3 comprises 16 residues. Germline V gene data show CDR1 as SGHRS and CDR2 as YFSETQ. Trimming took off 4 bases at V and 2 bases at J, with 16 bases between the two ends. CDR3 sequence: CASSPGRSAAYNEQFF. DNA for the CDR3: TGCGCCAGCAGCCCCGGCAGGTCGGCCGCCTACAATGAGCAGTTCTTC.

V usage is TRBV28 and J usage is TRBJ1-5; D remains ambiguous. Trimming removed 2 bases from V and 2 bases from J, with 10 bases in between. Germline V CDR1 and CDR2: MDHEN, SYDVKM. The CDR3 covers 15 residues. The CDR3 DNA sequence: TGTGCCAGCAGTTTACGGCCCAGCGGCAATCAGCCCCAGCATTTT. It encodes CASSLRPSGNQPQHF.

This clone has more than one count but fewer than ten. The genes are TRBV5-1 and TRBJ1-2; a possible D gene is TRBD1 (5 bases). This CDR3 is 13 amino acids long. V was pared by 4 bases and J by 5 bases, with 12 bases between. The V gene's germline CDR1 is SGHRS and CDR2 YFSETQ. In nucleotides, the CDR3 is TGCGCCAGCAGCAAGAGGACAACGTATGGCTACACCTTC. It is translated as CASSKRTTYGYTF.

This clone was counted a few times. The V gene is TRBV5-1, the J gene TRBJ1-2; the match to TRBD1 covers 8 bases. Germline CDR1 and CDR2: SGHRS and YFSETQ. The CDR3 spans 14 residues. Unmatched junction bases numbered 6, after V lost 4 bases and J lost 4 bases. The CDR3 DNA reads as TGCGCCAGCAGCCCGCCAGGGGGCAGCTATGGCTACACCTTC. The encoded protein is CASSPPGGSYGYTF.

The V call is TRBV5-1, the J call TRBJ2-1; TRBD2 aligns across 15 bases. Trimming at V came to 3 bases and at J to 7 bases, leaving 2 bases not matched to a gene. Germline V gene data show CDR1 as SGHRS and CDR2 as YFSETQ. The CDR3 has 15 residues. The CDR3 reads CASSSGLAGGNEQFF. Here the CDR3 DNA reads TGCGCCAGCAGCTCCGGACTAGCGGGAGGGAATGAGCAGTTCTTC.

The rearrangement links TRBV9 to TRBJ2-4, with a weak D call TRBD2 (6 bases). V was pared by 4 bases and J by 2 bases, with 13 bases between. CDR1 and CDR2 from the germline V gene are SGDLS and YYNGEE. The CDR3 contains 15 residues. The CDR3 spells CASSPGGATKNIQYF. The CDR3 nucleotides read TGTGCCAGCAGCCCCGGAGGGGCAACCAAAAACATTCAGTACTTC.